This TCR beta chain emerged from a study of stem cell transplantation in POMP-related autoinflammatory disease. At the level of the study: Impaired MHC class I-dependent CD8+ differentiation was hypothesized from defective thymoproteasomes. Study-level results: Unique TRB V-J gene pairings were limited in number in patients with PRAID.

The CDR3 contains 15 residues. Per germline, CDR1 SSHAT and CDR2 FNYEAQ (reference sequence). Concerning this clone: The antigen remains unidentified. At one end, the junction sequence differs from germline, possibly due to a read error.

Assay: immunoSEQ multiplex PCR; the TCRdb copy retains only in-frame clones and omits some. The sample contains just over 1,000 clones, around 89% of which appear only once. This clonotype was obtained from a human donor in good health. The sample consisted of a CXCR5-defined cell subset from PBMCs. The rearrangement joins TRBV7-7 to TRBJ2-3; D is possibly TRBD1 or TRBD2 (5 bases each). Here the CDR3 DNA reads TGTGCTAGCAGCTTAGGGGCCGGGGCCTCCCAAGCGCAGTATTTT. It translates to CASSLGAGASQAQYF.